The T cell receptor beta chain described here comes from a study of T cell responses to AZD1222 COVID-19 vaccine. General study results and limits: An increase in Spike-specific TCR breadth and depth was observed after two AZD1222 doses. Nearly half of unique spike-specific TCRs reportedly avoided B.1.351 and B.1.1.7 mutated regions.

Regarding this clone: Antigen unknown.

Clones were sequenced by immunoSEQ multiplex PCR, and TCRdb holds only the in-frame ones, with some missing. The top ten clones hold about 8% of a sample with about 74,000 clones, 80% to 95% of them seen once. Germline V gives CDR1 MNHEY, CDR2 SMNVEV (reference sequence). The CDR3 has 14 residues. V lost 5 bases and J lost 3, with 14 bases in between. The chain employs TRBV27 and TRBJ2-7; possible D gene TRBD2, 6 bases. The sample here was peripheral blood, taken 28 days after the second AZD1222 dose. The clonotype originates from an adult who received the AZD1222 COVID-19 vaccine. CDR3 sequence: CASSPLVADYEQYF. The CDR3 DNA follows: TGTGCCAGCAGTCCCCTCGTAGCGGACTACGAGCAGTACTTC.